This TCR beta chain was retrieved from a study of cytomegalovirus exposure and HLA in healthy donors. Libraries were prepared by immunoSEQ multiplex PCR; TCRdb keeps only in-frame clonotypes and omits some of them. The table records more than 95,000 clones, 75% to 90% of them present only once. The length of the CDR3 is 15 residues. The V gene end was trimmed by 4 bases and the J gene end by 5 bases; junction bases not matched to a gene: 4. Per the germline V gene, CDR1 is SGHRS and CDR2 is YFSETQ. This rearrangement joins TRBV5-1 to TRBJ2-3; 13 bases line up with TRBD2. Input material: PBMCs. The clonotype originates from a woman between 18 and 30 years old in good health and CMV-seronegative. CDR3 sequence (DNA): TGCGCCAGCAGCACCGGACTAGCGGGAGTAGATACGCAGTATTTT. As protein: CASSTGLAGVDTQYF.